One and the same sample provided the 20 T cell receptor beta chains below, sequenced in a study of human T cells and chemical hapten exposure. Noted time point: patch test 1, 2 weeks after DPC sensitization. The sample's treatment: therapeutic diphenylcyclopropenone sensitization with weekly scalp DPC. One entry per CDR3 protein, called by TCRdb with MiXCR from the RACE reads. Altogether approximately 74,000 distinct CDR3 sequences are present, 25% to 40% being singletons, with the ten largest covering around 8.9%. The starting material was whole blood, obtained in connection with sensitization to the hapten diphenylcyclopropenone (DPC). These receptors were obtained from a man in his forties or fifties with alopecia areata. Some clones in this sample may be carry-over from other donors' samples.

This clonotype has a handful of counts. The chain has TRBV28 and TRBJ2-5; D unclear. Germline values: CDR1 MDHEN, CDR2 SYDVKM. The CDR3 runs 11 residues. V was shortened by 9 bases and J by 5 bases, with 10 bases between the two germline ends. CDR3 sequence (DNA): TGTGCCAGTTCGGATTTGGAGACCCAGTACTTC. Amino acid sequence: CASSDLETQYF.

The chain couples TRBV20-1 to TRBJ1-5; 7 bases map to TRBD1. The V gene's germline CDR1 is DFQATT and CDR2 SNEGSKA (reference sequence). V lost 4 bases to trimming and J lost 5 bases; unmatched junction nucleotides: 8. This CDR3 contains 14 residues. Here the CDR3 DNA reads TGCAGTGCTACATTACAGGGGAGGGATCAGCCCCAGCATTTT. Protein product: CSATLQGRDQPQHF.

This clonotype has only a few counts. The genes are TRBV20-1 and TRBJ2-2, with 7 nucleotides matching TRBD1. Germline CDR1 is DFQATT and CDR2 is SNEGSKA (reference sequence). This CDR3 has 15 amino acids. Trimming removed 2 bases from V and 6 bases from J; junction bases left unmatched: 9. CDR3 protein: CSARNPGQSSGELFF. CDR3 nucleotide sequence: TGCAGTGCTAGAAACCCGGGACAGAGCTCCGGGGAGCTGTTTTTT.

The DNA for the CDR3 is TGCAGTGCCCCCCGCTCGGGACAGAACCCTAGCAATCAGCCCCAGCATTTT. It codes for CSAPRSGQNPSNQPQHF. The V and J genes are TRBV20-1 and TRBJ1-5; 7 positions agree with TRBD1. The germline V gene has CDR1 DFQATT and CDR2 SNEGSKA (reference sequence). J lost 0 bases, V lost 6 bases, and 14 bases had no gene match. The CDR3 covers 17 residues.

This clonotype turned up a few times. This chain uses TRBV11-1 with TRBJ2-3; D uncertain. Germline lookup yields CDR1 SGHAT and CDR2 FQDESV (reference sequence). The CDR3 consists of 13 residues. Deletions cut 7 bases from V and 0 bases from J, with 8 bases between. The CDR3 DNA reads TGTGCCAGCACCAGACCTAGCACAGATACGCAGTATTTT. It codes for CASTRPSTDTQYF. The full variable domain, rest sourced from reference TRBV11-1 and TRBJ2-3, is EAEVAQSPRYKITEKSQAVAFWCDPISGHATLYWYRQILGQGPELLVQFQDESVVDDSQLPKDRFSAERLKGVDSTLKIQPAELGDSAMYLCASTRPSTDTQYFGPGTRLTVL.

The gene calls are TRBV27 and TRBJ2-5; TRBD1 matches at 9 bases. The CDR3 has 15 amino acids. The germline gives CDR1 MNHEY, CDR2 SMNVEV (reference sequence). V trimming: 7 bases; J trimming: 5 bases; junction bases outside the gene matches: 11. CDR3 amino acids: CASKYGTGRGETQYF. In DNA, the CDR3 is TGTGCCAGCAAGTACGGGACAGGGAGAGGCGAGACCCAGTACTTC.

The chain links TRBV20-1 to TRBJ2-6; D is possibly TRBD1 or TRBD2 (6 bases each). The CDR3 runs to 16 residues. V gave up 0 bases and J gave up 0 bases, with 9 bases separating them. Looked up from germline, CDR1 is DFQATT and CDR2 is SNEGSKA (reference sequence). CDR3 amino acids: CSARDRGRSGANVLTF. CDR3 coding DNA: TGCAGTGCTAGAGATCGGGGGCGCTCTGGGGCCAACGTCCTGACTTTC.

The CDR3 loop is CARSSGANVLTF. The CDR3 region has the DNA TGTGCCAGAAGCTCTGGGGCCAACGTCCTGACTTTC. The chain recombines TRBV2 with TRBJ2-6; D uncertain. CDR1 is SNHLY, CDR2 FYNNEI, per germline. This CDR3 is built from 12 residues. Trimming shortened V by 9 bases and J by 0 bases, and 3 bases separated the two germline ends.

In DNA form, the CDR3 reads TGTGCCAGCAGCTTGAATAGCGGGAGGGGAACCTACGAGCAGTACTTC. This translates into CASSLNSGRGTYEQYF. V is TRBV5-6 and J is TRBJ2-7; 11 nucleotides align to TRBD2. Germline V lookup: CDR1 SGHDT, CDR2 YYEEEE. CDR3 length equals 16 residues. With 1 base clipped from V and 2 bases from J, the junction kept 5 bases outside the gene matches.

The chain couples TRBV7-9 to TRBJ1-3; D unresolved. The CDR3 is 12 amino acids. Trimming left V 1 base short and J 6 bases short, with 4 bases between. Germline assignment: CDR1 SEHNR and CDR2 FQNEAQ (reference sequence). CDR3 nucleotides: TGTGCCAGCAGCTTAGGCGTAAACACCATATATTTT. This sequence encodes CASSLGVNTIYF.

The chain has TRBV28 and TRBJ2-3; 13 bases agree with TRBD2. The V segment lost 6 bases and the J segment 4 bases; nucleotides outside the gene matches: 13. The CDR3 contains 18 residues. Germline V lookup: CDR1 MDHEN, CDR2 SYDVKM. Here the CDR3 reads CASRRKGLAGEGSDTQYF. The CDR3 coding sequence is TGTGCCAGCAGACGAAAAGGACTAGCGGGAGAGGGGTCAGATACGCAGTATTTT.

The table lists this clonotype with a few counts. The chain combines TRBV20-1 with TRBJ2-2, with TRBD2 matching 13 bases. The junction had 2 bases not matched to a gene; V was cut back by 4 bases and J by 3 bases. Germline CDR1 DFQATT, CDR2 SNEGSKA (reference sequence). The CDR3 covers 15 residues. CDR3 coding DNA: TGCAGTGCTAAGACTAGCGGGAGGTACACCGGGGAGCTGTTTTTT. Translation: CSAKTSGRYTGELFF.

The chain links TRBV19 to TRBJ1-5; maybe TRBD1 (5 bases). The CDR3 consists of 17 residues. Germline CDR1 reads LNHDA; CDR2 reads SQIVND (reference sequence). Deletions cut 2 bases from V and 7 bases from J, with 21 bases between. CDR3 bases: TGTGCCAGTAGTATACGCGCAGGCGGGCAAACAGGACAGCCCCAGCATTTT. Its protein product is CASSIRAGGQTGQPQHF. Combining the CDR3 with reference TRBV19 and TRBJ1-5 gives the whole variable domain DGGITQSPKYLFRKEGQNVTLSCEQNLNHDAMYWYRQDPGQGLRLIYYSQIVNDFQKGDIAEGYSVSREKKESFPLTVTSAQKNPTAFYLCASSIRAGGQTGQPQHFGDGTRLSIL.

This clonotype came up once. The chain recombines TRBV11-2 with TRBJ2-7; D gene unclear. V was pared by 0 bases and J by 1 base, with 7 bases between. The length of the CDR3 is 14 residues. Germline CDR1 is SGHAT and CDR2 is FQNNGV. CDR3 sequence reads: CASSLDPASYEQYF. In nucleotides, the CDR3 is TGTGCCAGCAGCTTAGATCCGGCGTCCTACGAGCAGTACTTC.

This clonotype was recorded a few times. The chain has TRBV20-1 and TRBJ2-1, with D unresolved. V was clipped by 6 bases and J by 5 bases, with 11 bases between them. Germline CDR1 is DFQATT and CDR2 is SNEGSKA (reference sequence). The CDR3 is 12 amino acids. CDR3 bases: TGCAGTGCCCCCCCTTCCAACAATGAGCAGTTCTTC. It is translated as CSAPPSNNEQFF.

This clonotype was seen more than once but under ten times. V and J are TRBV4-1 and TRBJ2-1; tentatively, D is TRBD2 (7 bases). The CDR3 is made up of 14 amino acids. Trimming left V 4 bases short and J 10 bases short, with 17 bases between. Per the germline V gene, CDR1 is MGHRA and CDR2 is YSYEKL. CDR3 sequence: CASSPLGGGEEQFF. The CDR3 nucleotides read TGCGCCAGCAGCCCCCTAGGCGGGGGCGAGGAGCAGTTCTTC.

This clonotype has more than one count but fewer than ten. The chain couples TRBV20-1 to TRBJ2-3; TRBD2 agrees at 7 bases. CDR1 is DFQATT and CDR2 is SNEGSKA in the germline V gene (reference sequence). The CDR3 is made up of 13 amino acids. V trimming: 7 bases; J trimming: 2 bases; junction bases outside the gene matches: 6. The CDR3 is CSGPSGFTDTQYF. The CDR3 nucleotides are TGCAGTGGACCTAGCGGATTCACAGATACGCAGTATTTT.

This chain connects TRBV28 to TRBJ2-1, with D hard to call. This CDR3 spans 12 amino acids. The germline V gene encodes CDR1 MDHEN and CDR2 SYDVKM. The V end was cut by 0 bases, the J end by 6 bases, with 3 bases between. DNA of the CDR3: TGTGCCAGCAGTTTATGGGCCAATGAGCAGTTCTTC. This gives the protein CASSLWANEQFF.

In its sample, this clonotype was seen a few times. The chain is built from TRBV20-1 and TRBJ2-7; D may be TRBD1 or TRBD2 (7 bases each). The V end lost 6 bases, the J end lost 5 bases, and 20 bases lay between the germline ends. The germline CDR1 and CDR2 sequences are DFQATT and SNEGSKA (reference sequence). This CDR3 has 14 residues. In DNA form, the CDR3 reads TGCAGTGCCTTAGGGGGGGGGACAGCGCACGAGCAGTACTTC. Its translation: CSALGGGTAHEQYF.

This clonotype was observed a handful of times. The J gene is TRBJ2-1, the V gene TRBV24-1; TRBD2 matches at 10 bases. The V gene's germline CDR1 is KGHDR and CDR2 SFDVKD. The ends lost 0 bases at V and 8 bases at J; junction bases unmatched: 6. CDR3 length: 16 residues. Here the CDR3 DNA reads TGTGCCACCAGTGATTTGAGGGAGCGGGAGGGCGATGAGCAGTTCTTC. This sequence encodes CATSDLREREGDEQFF.